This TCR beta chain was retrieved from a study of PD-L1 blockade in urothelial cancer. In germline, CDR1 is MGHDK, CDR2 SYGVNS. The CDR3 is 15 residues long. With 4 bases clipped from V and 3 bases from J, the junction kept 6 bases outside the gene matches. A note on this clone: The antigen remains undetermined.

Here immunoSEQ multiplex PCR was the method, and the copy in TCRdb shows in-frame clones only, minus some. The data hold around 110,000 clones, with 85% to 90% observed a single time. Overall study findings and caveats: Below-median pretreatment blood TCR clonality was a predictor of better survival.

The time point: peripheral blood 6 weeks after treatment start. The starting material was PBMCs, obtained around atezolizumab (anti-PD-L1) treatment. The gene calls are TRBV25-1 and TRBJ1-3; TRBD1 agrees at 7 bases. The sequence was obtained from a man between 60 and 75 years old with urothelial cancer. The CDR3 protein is CASSGYRGFGNTIYF. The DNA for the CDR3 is TGTGCCAGCAGTGGATACAGGGGTTTTGGAAACACCATATATTTT. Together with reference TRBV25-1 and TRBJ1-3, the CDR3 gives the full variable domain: EADIYQTPRYLVIGTGKKITLECSQTMGHDKMYWYQQDPGMELHLIHYSYGVNSTEKGDLSSESTVSRIRTEHFPLTLESARPSHTSQYLCASSGYRGFGNTIYFGEGSWLTVV.